The 12 T cell receptor beta chains listed next were all sequenced from one sample in a study of cytomegalovirus exposure and HLA in healthy donors. PCR involved 60 Vbeta and 13 Jbeta primers. Sequencing was performed with immunoSEQ multiplex PCR; in TCRdb, only in-frame clones are kept and a portion is missing. This sample carries 100,000 to 150,000 clones, roughly 82% of them seen once, and the ten largest clones take approximately 2.6%. The specimen sequenced was PBMCs. All receptors come from a man between 45 and 60 years old in good health and CMV-seronegative.

CDR3 region: CASSLEGGGSYNEQFF. CDR3 sequence (DNA): TGCGCCAGCAGCTTGGAGGGCGGGGGGTCCTACAATGAGCAGTTCTTC. V gene TRBV5-1 combines with J gene TRBJ2-1; 8 bases align to TRBD2. Germline values: CDR1 SGHRS, CDR2 YFSETQ. This CDR3 has 16 residues. The junction had 3 bases not matched to a gene; V was cut back by 0 bases and J by 1 base.

This clone was seen only once. The chain combines TRBV5-1 with TRBJ2-1; D is perhaps TRBD2 (7 bases). The CDR3 length is 16 residues. Per germline, CDR1 SGHRS and CDR2 YFSETQ. Trimming stripped 1 base from V and 8 bases from J, with 19 bases between. The CDR3 sequence is CASSLLGWGGLDEQFF. CDR3 nucleotides: TGCGCCAGCAGCTTGTTAGGGTGGGGGGGCTTAGATGAGCAGTTCTTC.

The chain employs TRBV5-1 and TRBJ2-5; 13 bases match TRBD2. The germline V gene has CDR1 SGHRS and CDR2 YFSETQ. V lost 3 bases, J lost 3 bases, and 2 bases stayed unmatched. The length of the CDR3 is 15 residues. The chain's CDR3 is CASSWGTSGEETQYF. CDR3 bases: TGCGCCAGCAGCTGGGGGACTAGCGGGGAAGAGACCCAGTACTTC.

V is TRBV27 and J is TRBJ1-6; D remains unclear. V was pared by 5 bases and J by 6 bases, with 8 bases between. The CDR3 has 13 amino acids. CDR1 is MNHEY, CDR2 SMNVEV, per germline (reference sequence). CDR3 residues: CASSPGANSPLHF. As DNA, the CDR3 is TGTGCCAGCAGTCCGGGTGCTAATTCACCCCTCCACTTT.

This rearrangement joins TRBV6-5 to TRBJ1-4; tentative D call: TRBD1 (5 bases). Trimming took off 8 bases at V and 7 bases at J, with 17 bases between the two ends. Germline V gene data show CDR1 as MNHEY and CDR2 as SVGAGI. This CDR3 region has 14 residues. CDR3 DNA sequence: TGTGCCAGCCGCTCCCAGGGTACCGGTGAAAAACTGTTTTTT. It codes for CASRSQGTGEKLFF.

The chain recombines TRBV7-9 with TRBJ1-1; no clear D gene. The germline gives CDR1 SEHNR, CDR2 FQNEAQ (reference sequence). Trimming stripped 5 bases from V and 0 bases from J, with 16 bases between. The CDR3 totals 16 residues. The CDR3 DNA reads as TGTGCCAGCAGCCGGGCGGGTAGCCGTTTGAACACTGAAGCTTTCTTT. This gives the protein CASSRAGSRLNTEAFF.

The rearrangement joins TRBV7-9 to TRBJ1-1, with a weak D call TRBD1 (5 bases). The germline V gene has CDR1 SEHNR and CDR2 FQNEAQ (reference sequence). The V and J ends lost 6 bases and 12 bases respectively, with 20 bases between them. The CDR3 has 13 residues. CDR3 in DNA: TGTGCCAGCAGAGGGGACTCCCCAGGCGGTACTTTCTTT. It translates to CASRGDSPGGTFF.

The chain employs TRBV5-1 and TRBJ2-3, with 8 bases aligning to TRBD2. The CDR3 loop spans 13 amino acids. Germline-derived CDR1 and CDR2 are SGHRS and YFSETQ. Losses at the gene ends were 9 bases for V and 3 bases for J; bases not matched to a gene: 6. The chain's CDR3 is CATRGGGTDTQYF. The CDR3 coding sequence is TGCGCCACCCGGGGGGGCGGAACAGATACGCAGTATTTT.

This chain connects TRBV18 to TRBJ1-5, with TRBD1 identical over 10 bases. The CDR3 covers 16 residues. The V gene's germline CDR1 is KGHSH and CDR2 LQKENI. With V trimmed by 3 bases and J by 1 base, 3 bases remained unmatched. The CDR3 is CASSPGQGMSNQPQHF. The CDR3 DNA is TGTGCCAGCTCACCGGGACAGGGGATGAGCAATCAGCCCCAGCATTTT.

The chain links TRBV9 to TRBJ2-3, with 8 bases matching TRBD2. V shed 0 bases, J shed 1 base, and the junction held 4 bases outside the gene matches. The CDR3 loop spans 16 amino acids. Germline V gene data show CDR1 as SGDLS and CDR2 as YYNGEE. The CDR3 sequence: CASSVAPAGGTDTQYF. The CDR3 DNA reads as TGTGCCAGCAGCGTAGCCCCAGCGGGGGGCACAGATACGCAGTATTTT.

This chain uses TRBV30 with TRBJ2-1, with a tentative D call TRBD2 (6 bases). V shed 5 bases and J shed 0 bases, with 11 bases lying between them. CDR3 length equals 14 residues. Germline assignment: CDR1 GTSNPN and CDR2 SVGIG (reference sequence). The CDR3, as DNA: TGTGCCTGGTCCCTCGGGGGCTCCTACAATGAGCAGTTCTTC. It translates to CAWSLGGSYNEQFF.

The chain couples TRBV27 to TRBJ2-3; the D is unclear. From germline, CDR1 is MNHEY and CDR2 SMNVEV (reference sequence). V was clipped by 1 base and J by 8 bases, with 7 bases between them. This CDR3 has 12 amino acids. The CDR3 loop reads CASSLLGRTQYF. DNA of the CDR3: TGTGCCAGCAGTTTATTGGGCCGTACGCAGTATTTT.